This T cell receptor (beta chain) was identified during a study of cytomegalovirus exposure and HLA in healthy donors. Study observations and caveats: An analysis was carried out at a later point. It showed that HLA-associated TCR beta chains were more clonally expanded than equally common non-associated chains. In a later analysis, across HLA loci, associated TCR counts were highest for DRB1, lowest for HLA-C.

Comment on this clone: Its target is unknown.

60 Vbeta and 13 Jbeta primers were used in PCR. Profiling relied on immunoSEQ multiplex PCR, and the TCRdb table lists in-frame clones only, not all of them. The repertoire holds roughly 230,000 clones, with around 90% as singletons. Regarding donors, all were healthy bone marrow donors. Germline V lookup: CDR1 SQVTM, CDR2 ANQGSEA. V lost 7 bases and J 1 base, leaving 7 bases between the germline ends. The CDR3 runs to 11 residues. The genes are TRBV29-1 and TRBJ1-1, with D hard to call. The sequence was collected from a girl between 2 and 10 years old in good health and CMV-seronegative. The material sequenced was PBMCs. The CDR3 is CSDYQNTEAFF. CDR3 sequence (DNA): TGCAGCGACTATCAGAACACTGAAGCTTTCTTT. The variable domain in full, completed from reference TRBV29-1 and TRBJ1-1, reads SAVISQKPSRDICQRGTSLTIQCQVDSQVTMMFWYRQQPGQSLTLIATANQGSEATYESGFVIDKFPISRPNLTFSTLTVSNMSPEDSSIYLCSDYQNTEAFFGQGTRLTVV.